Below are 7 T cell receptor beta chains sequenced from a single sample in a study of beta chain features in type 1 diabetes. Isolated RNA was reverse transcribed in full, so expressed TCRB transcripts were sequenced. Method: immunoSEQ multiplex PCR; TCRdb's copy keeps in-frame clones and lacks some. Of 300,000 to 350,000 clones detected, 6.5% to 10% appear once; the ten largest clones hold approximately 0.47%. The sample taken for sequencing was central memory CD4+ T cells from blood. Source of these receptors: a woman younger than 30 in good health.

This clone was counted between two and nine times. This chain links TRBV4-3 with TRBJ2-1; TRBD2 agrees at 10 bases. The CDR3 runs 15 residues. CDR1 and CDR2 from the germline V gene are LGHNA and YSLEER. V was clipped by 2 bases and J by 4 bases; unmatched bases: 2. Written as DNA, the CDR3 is TGCGCCAGCAGCCAAACTAGCGGGAAATACAATGAGCAGTTCTTC. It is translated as CASSQTSGKYNEQFF.

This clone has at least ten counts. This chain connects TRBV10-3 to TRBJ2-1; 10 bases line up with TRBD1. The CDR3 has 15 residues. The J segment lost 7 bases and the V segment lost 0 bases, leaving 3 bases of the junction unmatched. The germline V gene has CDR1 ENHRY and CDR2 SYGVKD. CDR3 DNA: TGTGCCATCAGTGAGTCGTGGGGACAGGGGAATGAGCAGTTCTTC. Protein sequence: CAISESWGQGNEQFF.

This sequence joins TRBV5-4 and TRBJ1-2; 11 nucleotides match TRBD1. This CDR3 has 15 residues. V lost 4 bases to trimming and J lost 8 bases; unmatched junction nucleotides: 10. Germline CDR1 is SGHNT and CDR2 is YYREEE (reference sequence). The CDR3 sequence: CASSPEGQGAWGYTF. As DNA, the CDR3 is TGTGCCAGCAGCCCCGAAGGACAGGGGGCGTGGGGCTACACCTTC.

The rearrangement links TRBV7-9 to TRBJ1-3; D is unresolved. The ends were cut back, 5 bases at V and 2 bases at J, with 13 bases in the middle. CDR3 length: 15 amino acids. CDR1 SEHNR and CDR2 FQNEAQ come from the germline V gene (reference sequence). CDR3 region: CASSPSGRTGNTIYF. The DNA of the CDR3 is TGTGCCAGCAGCCCTAGTGGCAGGACTGGAAACACCATATATTTT.

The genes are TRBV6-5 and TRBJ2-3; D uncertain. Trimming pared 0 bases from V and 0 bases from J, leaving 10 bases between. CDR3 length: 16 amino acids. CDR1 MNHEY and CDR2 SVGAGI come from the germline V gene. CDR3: CASSYSISSSTDTQYF. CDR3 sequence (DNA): TGTGCCAGCAGTTACTCGATTAGTTCTAGCACAGATACGCAGTATTTT.

The CDR3 loop reads CASSSGQGILDTEAFF. Written as DNA, the CDR3 is TGTGCCAGCAGCTCGGGACAGGGGATATTAGACACTGAAGCTTTCTTT. The J gene is TRBJ1-1, the V gene TRBV7-9; 10 nucleotides align to TRBD1. This CDR3 is built from 16 residues. V trimming: 4 bases; J trimming: 3 bases; junction bases outside the gene matches: 8. Germline CDR1 reads SEHNR; CDR2 reads FQNEAQ (reference sequence).

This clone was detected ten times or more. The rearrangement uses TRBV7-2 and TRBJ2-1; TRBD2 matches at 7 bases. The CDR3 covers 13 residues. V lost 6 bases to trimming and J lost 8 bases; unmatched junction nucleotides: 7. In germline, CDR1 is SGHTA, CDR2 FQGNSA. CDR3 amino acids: CASRAGVLDEQFF. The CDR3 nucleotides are TGTGCCAGCAGGGCGGGGGTACTCGATGAGCAGTTCTTC.